This T cell receptor beta chain was captured by sequencing in a study of sequential checkpoint blockade in melanoma. The sample's treatment: randomized to nivolumab then ipilimumab (arm A) or the reverse (arm B). CDR1 is MNHGY, CDR2 SAAAGT, per germline. The CDR3 totals 17 residues. V dropped 5 bases and J dropped 0 bases, with 19 bases sitting between them. Profiled with immunoSEQ multiplex PCR; TCRdb holds only in-frame clones, not every one. The table lists several thousand clones, roughly a quarter of them singletons. The TCR sequence derives from a human donor with melanoma. The sample here was tumor tissue (inferred from file names), taken from a patient given nivolumab and ipilimumab in sequence. The genes are TRBV6-8 and TRBJ1-1, with D tentatively TRBD1 (5 bases). The CDR3 DNA is TGTGCCAGCAGTGTCACCGGGACTGCAATTATGAACACTGAAGCTTTCTTT. It yields the protein CASSVTGTAIMNTEAFF.